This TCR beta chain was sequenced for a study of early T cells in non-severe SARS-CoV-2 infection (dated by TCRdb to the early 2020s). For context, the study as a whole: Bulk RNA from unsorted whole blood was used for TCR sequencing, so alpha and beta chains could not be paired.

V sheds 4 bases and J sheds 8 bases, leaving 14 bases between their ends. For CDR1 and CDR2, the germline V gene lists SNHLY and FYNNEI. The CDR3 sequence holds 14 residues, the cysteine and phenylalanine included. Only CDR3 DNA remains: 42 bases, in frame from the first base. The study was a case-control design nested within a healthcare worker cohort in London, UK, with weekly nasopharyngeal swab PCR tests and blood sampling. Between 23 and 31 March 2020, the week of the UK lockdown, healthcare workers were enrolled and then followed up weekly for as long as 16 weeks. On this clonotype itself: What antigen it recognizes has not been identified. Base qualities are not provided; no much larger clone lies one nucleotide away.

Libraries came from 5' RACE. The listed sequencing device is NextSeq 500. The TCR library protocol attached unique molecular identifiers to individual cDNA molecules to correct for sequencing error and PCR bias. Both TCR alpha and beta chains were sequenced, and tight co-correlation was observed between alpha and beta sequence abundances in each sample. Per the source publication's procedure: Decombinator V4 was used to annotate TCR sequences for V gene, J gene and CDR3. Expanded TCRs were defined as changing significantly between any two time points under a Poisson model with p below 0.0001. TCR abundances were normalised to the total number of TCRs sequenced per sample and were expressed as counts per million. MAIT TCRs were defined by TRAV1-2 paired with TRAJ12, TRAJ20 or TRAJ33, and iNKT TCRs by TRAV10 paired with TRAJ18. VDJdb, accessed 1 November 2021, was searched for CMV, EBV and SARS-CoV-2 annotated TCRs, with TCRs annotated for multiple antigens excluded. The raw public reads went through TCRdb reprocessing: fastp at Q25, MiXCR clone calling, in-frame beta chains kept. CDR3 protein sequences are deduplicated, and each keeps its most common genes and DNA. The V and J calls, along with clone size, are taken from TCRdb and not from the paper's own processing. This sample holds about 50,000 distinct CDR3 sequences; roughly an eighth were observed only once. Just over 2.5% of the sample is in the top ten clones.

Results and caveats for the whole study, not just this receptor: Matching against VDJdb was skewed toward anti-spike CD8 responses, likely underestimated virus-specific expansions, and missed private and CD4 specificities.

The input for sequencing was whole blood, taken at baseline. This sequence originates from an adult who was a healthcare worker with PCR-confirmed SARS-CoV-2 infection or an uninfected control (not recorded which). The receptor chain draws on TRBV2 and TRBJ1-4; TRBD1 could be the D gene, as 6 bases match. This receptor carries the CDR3 CASSADSGGEKLFF. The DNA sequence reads TGTGCCAGCAGTGCGGACAGTGGGGGCGAAAAACTGTTTTTT. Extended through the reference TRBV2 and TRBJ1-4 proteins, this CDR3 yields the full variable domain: EPEVTQTPSHQVTQMGQEVILRCVPISNHLYFYWYRQILGQKVEFLVSFYNNEISEKSEIFDDQFSVERPDGSNFTLKIRSTKLEDSAMYFCASSADSGGEKLFFGSGTQLSVL.